This TCR beta chain stems from a study of spatial heterogeneity in lung cancer. V lost 4 bases and J lost 8; bases outside the gene matches: 6. The CDR3 totals 14 residues. CDR1 SGHDN and CDR2 FVKESK come from the germline V gene. TCRdb recomputed calls from the 5' RACE reads with MiXCR, one row per CDR3 protein. The sample records 60,000 to 90,000 distinct CDR3 sequences, more than 10% being singletons. This clonotype was counted between two and nine times. Described time point: sample taken at primary tumor resection. No cell sorting; template was whole RNA from tumor, lung tissue or PBMC. The genes are TRBV14 and TRBJ1-1, with TRBD1 matching 11 bases. This receptor was identified in a male donor with early-stage non-small cell lung cancer. The material was PBMCs, obtained at surgery. As DNA, the CDR3 is TGTGCCAGCAGCCGCCGGGACAGGGGGATGGAAGCTTTCTTT. It encodes CASSRRDRGMEAFF.